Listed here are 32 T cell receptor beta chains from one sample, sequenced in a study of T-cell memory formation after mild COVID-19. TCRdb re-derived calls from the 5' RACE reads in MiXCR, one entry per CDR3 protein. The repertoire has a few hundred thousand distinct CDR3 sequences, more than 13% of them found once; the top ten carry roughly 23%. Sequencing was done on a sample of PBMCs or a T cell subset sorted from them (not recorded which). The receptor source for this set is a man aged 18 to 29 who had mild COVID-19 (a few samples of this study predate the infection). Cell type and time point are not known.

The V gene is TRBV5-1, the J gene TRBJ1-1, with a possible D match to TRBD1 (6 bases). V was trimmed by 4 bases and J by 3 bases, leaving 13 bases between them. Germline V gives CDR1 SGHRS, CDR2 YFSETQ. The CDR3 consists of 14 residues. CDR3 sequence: CASSADSRYTEAFF. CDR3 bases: TGCGCCAGCAGCGCGGACAGTCGCTACACTGAAGCTTTCTTT.

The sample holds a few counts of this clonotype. As DNA, the CDR3 is TGTGCCAGCAGCTCCGTAACAGGAGCGGAGACCCAGTACTTC. Translation: CASSSVTGAETQYF. V and J are TRBV7-9 and TRBJ2-5, with D possibly TRBD1 on 5 matching bases. Trimming removed 4 bases from V and 5 bases from J, with 14 bases in between. The CDR3 runs 14 residues. The germline V gene encodes CDR1 SEHNR and CDR2 FQNEAQ (reference sequence).

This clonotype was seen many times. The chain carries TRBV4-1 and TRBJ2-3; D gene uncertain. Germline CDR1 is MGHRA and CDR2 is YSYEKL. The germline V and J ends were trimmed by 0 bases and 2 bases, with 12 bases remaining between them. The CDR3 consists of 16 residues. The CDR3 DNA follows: TGCGCCAGCAGCCAAGAGGTCTGGCCGAACACAGATACGCAGTATTTT. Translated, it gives CASSQEVWPNTDTQYF.

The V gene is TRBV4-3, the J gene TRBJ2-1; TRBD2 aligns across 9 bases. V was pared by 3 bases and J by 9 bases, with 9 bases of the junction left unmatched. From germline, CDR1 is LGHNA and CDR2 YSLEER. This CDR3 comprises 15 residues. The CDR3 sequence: CASSQVLGTSSEQFF. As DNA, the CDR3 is TGCGCCAGCAGCCAGGTACTCGGGACTAGCAGTGAGCAGTTCTTC.

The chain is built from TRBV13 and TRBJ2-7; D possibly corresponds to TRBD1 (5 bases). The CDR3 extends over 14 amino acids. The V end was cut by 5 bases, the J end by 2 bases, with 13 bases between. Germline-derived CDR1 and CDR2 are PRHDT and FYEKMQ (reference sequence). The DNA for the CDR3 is TGTGCCAGCAGCCCCCAGACAGAGCCCTACGAGCAGTACTTC. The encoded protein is CASSPQTEPYEQYF.

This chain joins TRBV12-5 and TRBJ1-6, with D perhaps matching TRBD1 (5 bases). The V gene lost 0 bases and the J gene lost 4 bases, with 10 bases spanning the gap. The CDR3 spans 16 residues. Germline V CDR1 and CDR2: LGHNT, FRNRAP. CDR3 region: CASGLVGDRYNSPLHF. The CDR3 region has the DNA TGTGCTAGTGGTTTGGTAGGGGATCGGTATAATTCACCCCTCCACTTT.

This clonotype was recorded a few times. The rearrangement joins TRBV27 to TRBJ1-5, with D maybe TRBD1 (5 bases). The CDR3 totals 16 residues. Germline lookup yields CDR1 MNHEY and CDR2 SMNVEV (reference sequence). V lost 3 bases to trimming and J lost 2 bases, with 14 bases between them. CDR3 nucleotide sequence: TGTGCCAGCAGTTTCAATCCGGTAGGGGGCAATCAGCCCCAGCATTTT. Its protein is CASSFNPVGGNQPQHF.

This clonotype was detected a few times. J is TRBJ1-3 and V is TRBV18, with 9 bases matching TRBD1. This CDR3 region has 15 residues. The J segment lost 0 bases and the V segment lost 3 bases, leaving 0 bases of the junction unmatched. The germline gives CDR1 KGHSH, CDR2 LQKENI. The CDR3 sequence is CASSPGQGSGNTIYF. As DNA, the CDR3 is TGTGCCAGCTCACCGGGACAGGGCTCTGGAAACACCATATATTTT.

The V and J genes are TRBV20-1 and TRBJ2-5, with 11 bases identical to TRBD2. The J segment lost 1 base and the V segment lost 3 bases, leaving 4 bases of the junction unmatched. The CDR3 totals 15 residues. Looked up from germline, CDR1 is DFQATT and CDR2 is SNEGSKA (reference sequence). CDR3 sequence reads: CSASLAGGLQETQYF. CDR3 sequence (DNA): TGCAGTGCTAGTCTAGCGGGGGGCCTCCAAGAGACCCAGTACTTC.

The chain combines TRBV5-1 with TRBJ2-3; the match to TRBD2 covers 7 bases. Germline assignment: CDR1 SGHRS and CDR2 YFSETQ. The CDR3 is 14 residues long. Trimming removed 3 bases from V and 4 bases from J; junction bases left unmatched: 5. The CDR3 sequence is CASSSGLTPDTQYF. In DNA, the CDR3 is TGCGCCAGCAGCTCGGGACTAACCCCAGATACGCAGTATTTT.

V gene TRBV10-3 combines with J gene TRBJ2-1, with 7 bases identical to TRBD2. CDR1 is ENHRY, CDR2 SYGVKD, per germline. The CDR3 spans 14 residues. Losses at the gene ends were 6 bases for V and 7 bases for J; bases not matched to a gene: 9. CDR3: CAIRGGNSGNEQFF. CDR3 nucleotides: TGTGCCATCAGGGGGGGGAACTCAGGGAATGAGCAGTTCTTC.

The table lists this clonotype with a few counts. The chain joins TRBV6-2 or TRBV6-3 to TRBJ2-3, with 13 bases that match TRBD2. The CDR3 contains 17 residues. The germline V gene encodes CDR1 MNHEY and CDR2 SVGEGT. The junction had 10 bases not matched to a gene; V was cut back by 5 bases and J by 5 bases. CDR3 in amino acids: CASSRLTGTSGVDTQYF. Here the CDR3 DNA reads TGTGCCAGCAGTCGCCTAACCGGGACTAGCGGGGTAGATACGCAGTATTTT.

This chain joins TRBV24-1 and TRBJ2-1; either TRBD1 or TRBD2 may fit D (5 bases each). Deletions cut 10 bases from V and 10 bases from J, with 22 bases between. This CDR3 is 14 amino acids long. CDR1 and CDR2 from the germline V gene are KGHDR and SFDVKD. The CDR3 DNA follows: TGTGCCACGATGGCGAGGGACGGTACAGGCGAGCAGTTCTTC. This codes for CATMARDGTGEQFF.

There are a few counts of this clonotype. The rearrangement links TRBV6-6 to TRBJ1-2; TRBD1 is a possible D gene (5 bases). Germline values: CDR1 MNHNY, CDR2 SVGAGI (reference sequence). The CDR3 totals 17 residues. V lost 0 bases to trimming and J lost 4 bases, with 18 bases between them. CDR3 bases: TGTGCCAGCAGTTACTCGTTTGGGGGGGGAGGAGTCTATGGCTACACCTTC. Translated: CASSYSFGGGGVYGYTF.

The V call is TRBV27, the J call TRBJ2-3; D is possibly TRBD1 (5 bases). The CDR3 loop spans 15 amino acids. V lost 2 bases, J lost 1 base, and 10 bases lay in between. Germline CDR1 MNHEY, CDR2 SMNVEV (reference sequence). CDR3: CASSLQGVGTDTQYF. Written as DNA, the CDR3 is TGTGCCAGCAGTTTACAAGGGGTTGGCACAGATACGCAGTATTTT.

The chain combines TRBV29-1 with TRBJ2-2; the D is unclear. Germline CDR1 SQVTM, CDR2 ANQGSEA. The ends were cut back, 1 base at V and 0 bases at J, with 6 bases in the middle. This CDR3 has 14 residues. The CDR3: CSVEGSSNTGELFF. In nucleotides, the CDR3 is TGCAGCGTTGAAGGGAGCTCGAACACCGGGGAGCTGTTTTTT.

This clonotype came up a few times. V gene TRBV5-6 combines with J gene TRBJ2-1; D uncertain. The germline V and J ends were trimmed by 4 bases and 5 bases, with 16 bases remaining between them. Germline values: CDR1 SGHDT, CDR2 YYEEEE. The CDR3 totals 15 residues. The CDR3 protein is CASSLGWSEHNEQFF. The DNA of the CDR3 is TGTGCCAGCAGCCTCGGGTGGTCGGAACACAATGAGCAGTTCTTC. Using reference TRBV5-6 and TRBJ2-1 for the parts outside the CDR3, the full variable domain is DAGVTQSPTHLIKTRGQQVTLRCSPKSGHDTVSWYQQALGQGPQFIFQYYEEEERQRGNFPDRFSGHQFPNYSSELNVNALLLGDSALYLCASSLGWSEHNEQFFGPGTRLTVL.

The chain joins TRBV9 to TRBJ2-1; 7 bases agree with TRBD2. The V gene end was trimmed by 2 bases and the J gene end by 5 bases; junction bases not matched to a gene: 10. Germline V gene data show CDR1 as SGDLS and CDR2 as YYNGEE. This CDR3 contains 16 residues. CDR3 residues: CASSVLGGNHHNEQFF. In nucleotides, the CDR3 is TGTGCCAGCAGCGTTTTGGGAGGGAATCATCACAATGAGCAGTTCTTC.

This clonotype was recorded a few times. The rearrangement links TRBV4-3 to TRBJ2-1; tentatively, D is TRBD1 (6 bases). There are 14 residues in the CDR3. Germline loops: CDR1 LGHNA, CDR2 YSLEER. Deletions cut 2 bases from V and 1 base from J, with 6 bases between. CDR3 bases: TGCGCCAGCAGCCAAACAGGGTCCTACAATGAGCAGTTCTTC. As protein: CASSQTGSYNEQFF.

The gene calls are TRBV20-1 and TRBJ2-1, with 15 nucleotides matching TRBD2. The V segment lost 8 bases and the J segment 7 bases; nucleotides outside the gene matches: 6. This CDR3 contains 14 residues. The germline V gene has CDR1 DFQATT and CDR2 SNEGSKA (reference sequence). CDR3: CSLWGLAGGNEQFF. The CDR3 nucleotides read TGCAGTCTATGGGGACTAGCGGGGGGTAATGAGCAGTTCTTC.

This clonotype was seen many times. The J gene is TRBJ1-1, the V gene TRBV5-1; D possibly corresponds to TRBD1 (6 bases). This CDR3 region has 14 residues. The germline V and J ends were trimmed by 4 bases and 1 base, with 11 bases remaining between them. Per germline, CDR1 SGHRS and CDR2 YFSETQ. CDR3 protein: CASSQQGRNTEAFF. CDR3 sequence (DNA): TGCGCCAGCAGCCAACAGGGCAGGAACACTGAAGCTTTCTTT.

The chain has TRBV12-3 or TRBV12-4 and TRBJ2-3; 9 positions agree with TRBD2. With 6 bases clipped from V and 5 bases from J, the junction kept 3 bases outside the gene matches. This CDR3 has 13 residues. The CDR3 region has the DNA TGTGCCAGCAGGCGGGGGGGCGTAGATACGCAGTATTTT. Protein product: CASRRGGVDTQYF.

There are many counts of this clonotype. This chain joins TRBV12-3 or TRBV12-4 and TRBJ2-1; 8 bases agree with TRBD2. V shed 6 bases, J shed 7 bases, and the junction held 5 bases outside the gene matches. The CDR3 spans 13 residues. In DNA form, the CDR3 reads TGTGCCAGCAGATGGTCGGGGGGGAATGAGCAGTTCTTC. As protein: CASRWSGGNEQFF.

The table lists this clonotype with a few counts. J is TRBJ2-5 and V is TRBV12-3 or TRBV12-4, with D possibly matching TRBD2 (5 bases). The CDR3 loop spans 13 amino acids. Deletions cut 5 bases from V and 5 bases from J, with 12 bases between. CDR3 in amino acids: CASSVGRMETQYF. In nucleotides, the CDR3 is TGTGCCAGCAGTGTTGGGAGAATGGAGACCCAGTACTTC.

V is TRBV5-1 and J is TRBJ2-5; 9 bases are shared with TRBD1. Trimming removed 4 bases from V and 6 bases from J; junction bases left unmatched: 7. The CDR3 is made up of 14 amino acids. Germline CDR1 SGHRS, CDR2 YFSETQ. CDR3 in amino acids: CASSPGQGRKTQYF. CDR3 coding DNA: TGCGCCAGCAGCCCGGGACAGGGTCGGAAGACCCAGTACTTC.

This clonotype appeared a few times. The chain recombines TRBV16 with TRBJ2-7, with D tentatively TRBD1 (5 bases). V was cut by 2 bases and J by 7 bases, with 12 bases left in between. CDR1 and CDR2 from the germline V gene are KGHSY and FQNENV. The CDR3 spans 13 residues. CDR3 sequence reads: CASSQVPAGEQYV. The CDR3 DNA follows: TGTGCCAGCAGCCAAGTCCCCGCAGGGGAGCAGTACGTC.

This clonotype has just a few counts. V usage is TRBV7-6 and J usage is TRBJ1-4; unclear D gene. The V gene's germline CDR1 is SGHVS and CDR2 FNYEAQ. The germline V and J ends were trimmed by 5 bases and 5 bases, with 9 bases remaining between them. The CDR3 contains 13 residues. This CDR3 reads CASSATQNEKLFF. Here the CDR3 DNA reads TGTGCCAGCAGCGCAACACAGAATGAAAAACTGTTTTTT.

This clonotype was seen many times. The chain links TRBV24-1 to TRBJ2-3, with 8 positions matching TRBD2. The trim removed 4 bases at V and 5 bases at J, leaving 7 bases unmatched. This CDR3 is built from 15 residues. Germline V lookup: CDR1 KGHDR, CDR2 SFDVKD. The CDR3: CATSDPGGVGDTQYF. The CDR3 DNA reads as TGTGCCACCAGTGACCCCGGGGGGGTAGGAGATACGCAGTATTTT.

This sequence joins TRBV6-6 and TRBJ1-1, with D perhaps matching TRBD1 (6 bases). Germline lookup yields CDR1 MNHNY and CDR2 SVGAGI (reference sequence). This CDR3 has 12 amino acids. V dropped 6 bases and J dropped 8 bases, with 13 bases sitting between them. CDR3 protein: CASSSGQMEAFF. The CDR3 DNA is TGTGCCAGCAGCTCGGGACAAATGGAAGCTTTCTTT.

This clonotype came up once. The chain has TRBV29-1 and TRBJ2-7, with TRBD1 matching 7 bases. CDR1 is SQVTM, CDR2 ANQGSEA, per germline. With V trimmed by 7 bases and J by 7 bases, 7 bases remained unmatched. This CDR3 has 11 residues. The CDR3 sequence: CSGNRGQEQYF. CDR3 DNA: TGCAGCGGTAACAGGGGACAAGAGCAGTACTTC.

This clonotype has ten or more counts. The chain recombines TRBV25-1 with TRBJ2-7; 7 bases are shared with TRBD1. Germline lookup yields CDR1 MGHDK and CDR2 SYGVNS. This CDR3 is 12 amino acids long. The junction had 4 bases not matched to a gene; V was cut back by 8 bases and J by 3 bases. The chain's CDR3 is CASGRDSYEQYF. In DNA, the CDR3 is TGTGCCAGCGGCCGGGACAGCTACGAGCAGTACTTC.

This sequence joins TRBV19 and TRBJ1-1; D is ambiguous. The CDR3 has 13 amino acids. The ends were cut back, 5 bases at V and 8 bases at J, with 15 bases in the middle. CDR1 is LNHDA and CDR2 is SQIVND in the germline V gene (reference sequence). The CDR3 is CASSFEPPVEAFF. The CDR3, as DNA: TGTGCCAGTAGTTTCGAACCGCCGGTGGAAGCTTTCTTT.